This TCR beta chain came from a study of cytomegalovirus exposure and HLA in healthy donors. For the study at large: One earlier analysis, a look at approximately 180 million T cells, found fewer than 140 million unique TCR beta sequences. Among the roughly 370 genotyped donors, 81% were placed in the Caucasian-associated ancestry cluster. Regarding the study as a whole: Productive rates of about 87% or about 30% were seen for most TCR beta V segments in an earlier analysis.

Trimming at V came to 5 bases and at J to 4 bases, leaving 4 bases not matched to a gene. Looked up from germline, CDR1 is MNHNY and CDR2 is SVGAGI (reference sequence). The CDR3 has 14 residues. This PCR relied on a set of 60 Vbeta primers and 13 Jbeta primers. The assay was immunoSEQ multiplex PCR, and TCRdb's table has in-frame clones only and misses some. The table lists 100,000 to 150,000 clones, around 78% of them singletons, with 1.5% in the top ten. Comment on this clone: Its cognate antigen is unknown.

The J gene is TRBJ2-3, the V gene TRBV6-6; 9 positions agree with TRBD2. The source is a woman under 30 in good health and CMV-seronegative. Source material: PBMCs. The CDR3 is CASSPQREADTQYF. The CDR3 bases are TGTGCCAGCAGTCCCCAGCGGGAGGCAGATACGCAGTATTTT.